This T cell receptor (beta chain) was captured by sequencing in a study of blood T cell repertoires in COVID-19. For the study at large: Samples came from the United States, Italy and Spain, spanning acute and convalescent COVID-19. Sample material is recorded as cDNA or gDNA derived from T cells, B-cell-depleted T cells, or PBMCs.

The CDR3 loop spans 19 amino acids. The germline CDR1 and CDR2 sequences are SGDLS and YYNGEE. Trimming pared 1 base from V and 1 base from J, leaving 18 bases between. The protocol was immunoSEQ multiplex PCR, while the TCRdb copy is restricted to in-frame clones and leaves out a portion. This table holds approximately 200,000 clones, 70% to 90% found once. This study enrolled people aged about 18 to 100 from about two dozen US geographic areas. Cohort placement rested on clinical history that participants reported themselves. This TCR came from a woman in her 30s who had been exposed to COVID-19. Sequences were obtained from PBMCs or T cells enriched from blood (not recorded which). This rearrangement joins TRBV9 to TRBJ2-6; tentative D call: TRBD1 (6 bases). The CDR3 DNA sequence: TGTGCCAGCAGCGTAAATTCTGGCAGGGGTTCTTCTGGGGCCAACGTCCTGACTTTC. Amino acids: CASSVNSGRGSSGANVLTF.